A selection of T cell receptor beta chains follows, all from one sample in a study of shared clonotypes between healthy human individuals. Here immunoSEQ multiplex PCR was the method, and the copy in TCRdb shows in-frame clones only, minus some. The data contain 2 million to 2.5 million clones, more than 80% of them singletons. The sample comprised naive CD4+ T cells from PBMCs. These receptors were taken from a man between 18 and 35 years old in good health. Some clones in this sample may be carry-over from other donors' samples. Each CDR3 is given with its conserved first and last residue. Each record gives: clone size, V gene, J gene, D gene, CDR3 DNA, CDR3 protein. A D gene is named only where the DNA matches it firmly. Clone size is not always given. Where it is, it says once, few, many or a class for expanded clones.

few	TRBV7-2	TRBJ1-1	NA	TGTGCCAGCAGCTTTTACACTGAAGCTTTCTTT	CASSFYTEAFF
NA	TRBV2	TRBJ2-2	NA	TGTGCCAGCAGCCCAGGGGGGACCCTACGGCCCGAGGAGCTGTTTTTT	CASSPGGTLRPEELFF
NA	TRBV7-9	TRBJ2-2	NA	TGTGCCAGCAGCTTAACGGGGTTAGACGGGGAGCTGTTTTTT	CASSLTGLDGELFF
NA	TRBV2	TRBJ2-4	NA	TGTGCCAGCGCCAGGGAAGAGGGCATTCAGTACTTC	CASAREEGIQYF
once	TRBV29-1	TRBJ2-7	NA	TGCAGCGCCGTAGTTGACACTTCCTACGAGCAGTACTTC	CSAVVDTSYEQYF
NA	TRBV11-2	TRBJ2-4	TRBD2	TGTGCCAGCAGCTCAACTAGCGGGAGGGCCAGAAACATTCAGTACTTC	CASSSTSGRARNIQYF
NA	TRBV7-9	TRBJ2-5	NA	TGTGCCAGCAGCCACTTCCCTCCCCAAGAGACCCAGTACTTC	CASSHFPPQETQYF
NA	TRBV7-6	TRBJ2-1	TRBD2	TGTGCCAGCAGCTTGCTGATTCTAGCGGGAGTGGGGAATGAGCAGTTCTTC	CASSLLILAGVGNEQFF
NA	TRBV7-2	TRBJ2-7	TRBD1	TGTGCCAGCAGCCCGTACAGGGGCGGCTCCGAGCAGTACTTC	CASSPYRGGSEQYF
NA	TRBV5-5	TRBJ1-1	NA	TGTGCCAGCAGCCTACCCCAGGGGAACACTGAAGCTTTCTTT	CASSLPQGNTEAFF
NA	TRBV7-8	TRBJ1-5	NA	TGTGCCAGCAGCCCCCTCGGGAACAATCAGCCCCAGCATTTT	CASSPLGNNQPQHF
NA	TRBV18	TRBJ1-1	NA	TGTGCCAGCTCACCACTTGACAGAATTGAAGCTTTCTTT	CASSPLDRIEAFF
NA	TRBV6-1	TRBJ2-3	NA	TGTGCCAGCAGTGAACCCCCGTATACGCAGTATTTT	CASSEPPYTQYF
NA	TRBV6-5	TRBJ2-7	NA	TGTGCCAGCAGTTACTCGGGGACTCTTACCTACGAGCAGTACTTC	CASSYSGTLTYEQYF
NA	TRBV6-5	TRBJ2-7	NA	TGTGCCAGCAGTTACTCGAGGAGTACCTACGAGCAGTACTTC	CASSYSRSTYEQYF
NA	TRBV6-1	TRBJ1-2	TRBD1	TGTGCCAGCAGACAGGGGAACTATGGCTACACCTTC	CASRQGNYGYTF
NA	TRBV2	TRBJ1-5	NA	TGTGCCAGCAGTGTGGAAGGGGCGAGGGCCTATAGCAATCAGCCCCAGCATTTT	CASSVEGARAYSNQPQHF
once	TRBV7-9	TRBJ2-7	TRBD1	TGTGCCAGCAGCTTAGGGCAGGGGGCCTACGAGCAGTACTTC	CASSLGQGAYEQYF
NA	TRBV5-4	TRBJ2-1	TRBD2	TGTGCCAGCAGCTCGGAGGGACTAGCGGGTGGGTTCTTC	CASSSEGLAGGFF
NA	TRBV27	TRBJ2-7	TRBD1	TGTGCCAGCAGTTTCGGGACAGGGCGAGGCTACGAGCAGTACTTC	CASSFGTGRGYEQYF
once	TRBV5-1	TRBJ2-3	TRBD2	TGCGCCAGCAGCCGGACCGGGACTAGCGGGAGTGGAACAGATACGCAGTATTTT	CASSRTGTSGSGTDTQYF
NA	TRBV5-8	TRBJ2-7	TRBD1	TGTGCCAGCAGCTTTTCCGGGACAGTTTCCTTCGAGCAGTACTTC	CASSFSGTVSFEQYF
once	TRBV5-1	TRBJ2-1	NA	TGCGCCAGCAGCCTCGGGACCGGCAGGAACAATGAGCAGTTCTTC	CASSLGTGRNNEQFF
NA	TRBV6-5	TRBJ1-1	NA	TGTGCCAGCACCCCCAGGGGCGGAGGCACTGAAGCTTTCTTT	CASTPRGGGTEAFF
NA	TRBV18	TRBJ2-3	NA	TGTGCCAGCTCAAAAAGGGCAGATACGCAGTATTTT	CASSKRADTQYF